This TCR beta chain was observed in a study of T cell responses to AZD1222 COVID-19 vaccine. CDR1 is MNHEY and CDR2 is SVGEGT in the germline V gene. Trimming removed 6 bases at V and 3 bases at J, with 11 bases between. There are 13 residues in the CDR3. The protocol was immunoSEQ multiplex PCR, while the TCRdb copy is restricted to in-frame clones and leaves out a portion. The sample consists of about 100,000 clones, about nine tenths of them appearing once. This clone occurred once. This rearrangement joins TRBV6-2 or TRBV6-3 to TRBJ1-2, with D maybe TRBD1 (5 bases). The origin of this receptor is an adult in good health. This sample comprised peripheral blood, obtained on day 0 of AZD1222 vaccination. CDR3 in amino acids: CASSEDRYYGYTF. CDR3 in DNA: TGTGCCAGCAGCGAAGACAGATACTATGGCTACACCTTC.